The rows below give T cell receptor beta chains drawn from one sample of a study of T cells in Graves' hyperthyroidism and ophthalmopathy. TCRdb used MiXCR to reprocess the multiplex PCR reads, holding one entry per CDR3 protein. The profile shows 800,000 or so distinct CDR3 sequences, around 38% of them singletons. Sequencing used blood. The receptors come from a young man with Graves' hyperthyroidism. Both conserved end residues are part of each CDR3. A D gene is named only where the DNA matches it firmly. Only some rows state a clone size, as once, few, many or a class for expanded clones.

j_gene	v_gene	d_gene	abundance	len	CDR3nt	CDR3aa
TRBJ1-5	TRBV5-5	.	few	16	TGTGCCAGCAGCTTGGTACCCAGGGGAAGCAATCAGCCCCAGCATTTT	CASSLVPRGSNQPQHF
TRBJ1-6	TRBV15	.	.	12	TGTGCCACCAGCAGGACTGGGTCACCCCTCCACTTT	CATSRTGSPLHF
TRBJ1-5	TRBV24-1	.	many	14	TGTGCCACCAGTGAGGCGCCCAGCTATGGACCCCAGCATTTT	CATSEAPSYGPQHF
TRBJ1-2	TRBV2	.	many	13	TGTGCCAGCATTTCCGAGGCAGGGAATGGCTACACCTTC	CASISEAGNGYTF
TRBJ2-5	TRBV6-6	.	few	14	TGTGCCAGCAGTGAGGACCCAGGGTGGGAGACCCAGTACTTC	CASSEDPGWETQYF
TRBJ2-5	TRBV29-1	.	.	11	TGCAGCGTAACGACAGTAGAGACCCAGTACTTC	CSVTTVETQYF
TRBJ2-7	TRBV2	TRBD2	few	14	TGTGCCAGCGGAGGGACTAGCGGGAGATACGAGCAGTACTTC	CASGGTSGRYEQYF
TRBJ1-5	TRBV20-1	TRBD1	.	18	TGCAGTGCTGTTGGGACAGGGATTACGTATATCAGCAATCAGCCCCAGCATTTT	CSAVGTGITYISNQPQHF
TRBJ2-2	TRBV7-2	.	.	14	TGTGTCAGCAGCCCACGACAGGCAACCGGGGAGCTGTTTTTT	CVSSPRQATGELFF
TRBJ2-7	TRBV29-1	TRBD1	many	14	TGCAGCGTTGCAGGGACAGCCGTTCGGGACGAGCAGTACTTC	CSVAGTAVRDEQYF
TRBJ1-1	TRBV2	TRBD1	.	14	TGTGCCAGTGACCGACAGGGGTCTGGCACTGAAGCTTTCTTT	CASDRQGSGTEAFF
TRBJ1-5	TRBV15	.	.	17	TGTGCCACCAGCATAGGCCTGGTGGGAGGGGGGAATCAGCCCCAGCATTTT	CATSIGLVGGGNQPQHF
TRBJ2-1	TRBV7-2	.	.	11	TGTGCCAGCAGCGCAGGACCCGAGCAGTTCTTC	CASSAGPEQFF
TRBJ1-1	TRBV15	.	many	12	TGTGCCACCAGCAAGGGGGACACTGAAGCTTTCTTT	CATSKGDTEAFF
TRBJ1-2	TRBV2	.	many	10	TGTGCCAGCCAAGCCTCCGGCTACACCTTC	CASQASGYTF
TRBJ1-2	TRBV5-6	.	.	11	TGTGCCAGCGGTGATTTCTATGGCTACACCTTC	CASGDFYGYTF
TRBJ2-6	TRBV10-2	TRBD1	.	18	TGCGCCAGCAGCGTGACTCGGGACAGTTACTCTGGGGCCAACGTCCTGACTTTC	CASSVTRDSYSGANVLTF
TRBJ2-7	TRBV29-1	.	few	16	TGCAGCGTTGATGGGGGTTCAGCCGGAGGGTACTACGAGCAGTACTTC	CSVDGGSAGGYYEQYF
TRBJ1-1	TRBV10-2	.	.	14	TGCGCCAGCAGTGATGAGGGGCGCGTGACTGAAGCTTTCTTT	CASSDEGRVTEAFF
TRBJ2-2	TRBV9	.	.	13	TGTGCCAGCAGCCAAGATGAGAGGGGGGAGCTGTTTTTT	CASSQDERGELFF
TRBJ2-7	TRBV2	TRBD2	.	14	TGTGCCAGCAGTGCTCGGGGGGGGCGCAACGAGCAGTACTTC	CASSARGGRNEQYF
TRBJ1-3	TRBV19	.	.	14	TGTGCCAGTAGAGAAGCAGGGAACGGAAACACCATATATTTT	CASREAGNGNTIYF
TRBJ2-5	TRBV9	.	many	15	TGTGCCAGCAGCGTATGGGGCAGAGGGCAAGAGACCCAGTACTTC	CASSVWGRGQETQYF
TRBJ2-7	TRBV7-2	TRBD1	.	18	TGTGCCAGCAGCTTAGCGTACCAGGAAGGGGGCAACTCCTACGAGCAGTACTTC	CASSLAYQEGGNSYEQYF
TRBJ1-6	TRBV20-1	TRBD1	many	15	TGCAGTGCTAGAGCTTCCGGGACAGAGAATTCACCCCTCCACTTT	CSARASGTENSPLHF
TRBJ1-4	TRBV2	.	.	14	TGTGCCAGCAGTGAAACAGGGAAAGATGAAAAACTGTTTTTT	CASSETGKDEKLFF
TRBJ1-1	TRBV5-1	.	.	14	TGCGCCAGCAGGGGGAGGGAAAAGAACACTGAAGCTTTCTTT	CASRGREKNTEAFF
TRBJ2-7	TRBV29-1	.	.	13	TGCAGCGTTGCTCAGGCCATGGGGAGGGAGCAGTACTTC	CSVAQAMGREQYF
TRBJ2-6	TRBV29-1	TRBD1	many	14	TGCAGCGTCGCAGGGGGCTCTGGGGCCAACGTCCTGACTTTC	CSVAGGSGANVLTF